This TCR beta chain was captured in a study of cytomegalovirus exposure and HLA in healthy donors. The PCR made use of 60 Vbeta and 13 Jbeta primers. Assay: immunoSEQ multiplex PCR; the TCRdb copy retains only in-frame clones and omits some. Of 130,000 to 150,000 clones in the sample, over 70% were seen once. The TCR sequence derives from a male donor in good health and CMV-seronegative. The specimen was PBMCs.

The CDR3 loop is CASSYGQGLLQGGAFF. CDR3 DNA: TGTGCCAGCAGTTATGGACAGGGATTGCTGCAAGGAGGAGCTTTCTTT. The J gene is TRBJ1-1, the V gene TRBV6-6, with 8 bases lining up with TRBD1. This CDR3 is 16 amino acids long. The germline V gene encodes CDR1 MNHNY and CDR2 SVGAGI (reference sequence). Unmatched junction bases numbered 16, after V lost 3 bases and J lost 10 bases.